One and the same sample provided the 30 T cell receptor beta chains below, sequenced in a study of T cell repertoires in cytomegalovirus infection. TCRdb called the reads again in MiXCR, with one record for every CDR3 protein. The table has nearly 450,000 distinct CDR3 sequences, around 32% seen once. Sequenced sample: PBMCs. Source of these receptors: a human donor in good health (CMV status not recorded). Some clones in this sample may be carry-over from other donors' samples.

The chain recombines TRBV19 with TRBJ1-1; TRBD1 might be the D (6 bases). The germline CDR1 and CDR2 sequences are LNHDA and SQIVND (reference sequence). This CDR3 is 14 amino acids long. V was trimmed by 1 base and J by 2 bases, leaving 8 bases between them. CDR3 loop: CASSIGGGNTEAFF. The CDR3 nucleotides are TGTGCCAGTAGTATAGGCGGGGGCAACACTGAAGCTTTCTTT.

Points on this clonotype: A much larger clone is a single base away; this may be a read error. The chain uses TRBV7-2 and TRBJ1-1; TRBD1 matches at 9 bases. The germline gives CDR1 SGHTA, CDR2 FQGNSA. This CDR3 is 14 amino acids long. CDR3 in amino acids: CASSWGDRVTEDFF. Written as DNA, the CDR3 is TGTGCCAGCAGCTGGGGGGACAGGGTGACTGAAGATTTCTTT. Using reference TRBV7-2 and TRBJ1-1 for the parts outside the CDR3, the full variable domain is GAGVSQSPSNKVTEKGKDVELRCDPISGHTALYWYRQSLGQGLEFLIYFQGNSAPDKSGLPSDRFSAERTGGSVSTLTIQRTQQEDSAVYLCASSWGDRVTEDFFGQGTRLTVV.

On this clonotype itself: This clone may be a read error of a much larger clone one base away. The J gene is TRBJ1-3, the V gene TRBV7-6; D possibly corresponds to TRBD1 (5 bases). Germline lookup yields CDR1 SGHVS and CDR2 FNYEAQ. CDR3 length: 16 residues. Here the CDR3 reads CASSLASRQPGNTTYF. CDR3 in DNA: TGTGCCAGCAGCTTAGCGTCCAGACAGCCGGGAAACACCACATATTTT. Variable domain in full (rest from reference TRBV7-6 and TRBJ1-3): GAGVSQSPRYKVTKRGQDVALRCDPISGHVSLYWYRQALGQGPEFLTYFNYEAQQDKSGLPNDRFSAERPEGSISTLTIQRTEQRDSAMYRCASSLASRQPGNTTYFGEGSWLTVV.

This clonotype has just one count. An end of the junction does not agree with germline; a read error may underlie this. The chain has TRBV7-9 and TRBJ2-1; tentative D call: TRBD2 (5 bases). CDR1 and CDR2 (germline): SEHNR, FQNEAQ (reference sequence). The length of the CDR3 is 18 residues. This chain's CDR3 is CASSLAPYRVGSNNDQFF. CDR3 nucleotide sequence: TGTGCCAGCAGCTTAGCCCCCTACCGGGTAGGGAGTAACAATGACCAGTTCTTC.

The rearrangement joins TRBV19 to TRBJ1-2; a weak D match, TRBD1 (6 bases). This CDR3 has 14 residues. V lost 3 bases, J lost 5 bases, and 13 bases lay in between. CDR1 and CDR2 (germline): LNHDA, SQIVND (reference sequence). The CDR3 nucleotides read TGTGCCAGTAGTATGTGGGGACACAATTATGGCTACACCTTC. It encodes CASSMWGHNYGYTF.

This clonotype was counted many times. This chain uses TRBV7-8 with TRBJ2-7; D is unclear. The CDR3 extends over 14 amino acids. Trimming pared 6 bases from V and 2 bases from J, leaving 14 bases between. From germline, CDR1 is SGHVS and CDR2 FQNEAQ. DNA of the CDR3: TGTGCCAGCAGTCTCACAGAGAGAGCCTACGAGCAGTACTTC. It yields the protein CASSLTERAYEQYF.

This clonotype was detected many times. The chain uses TRBV6-1 and TRBJ1-5; 9 nucleotides align to TRBD1. Germline V CDR1 and CDR2: MNHNS, SASEGT. V was clipped by 8 bases and J by 3 bases; unmatched bases: 8. The length of the CDR3 is 15 residues. The CDR3 nucleotides are TGTGCCAGCGTTCCGGGACAGGGAAACAATCAGCCCCAGCATTTT. This sequence encodes CASVPGQGNNQPQHF.

The V call is TRBV3-1, the J call TRBJ1-1; no firm D call. CDR1 is LGHDT and CDR2 is YNNKEL in the germline V gene (reference sequence). V shed 5 bases and J shed 7 bases, with 8 bases lying between them. The CDR3 is 11 amino acids. CDR3 in DNA: TGTGCCAGCAGCGCCCTGGGTGAAGCTTTCTTT. Translated, it gives CASSALGEAFF. Looking up the rest from reference TRBV3-1 and TRBJ1-1 gives the full variable domain: DTAVSQTPKYLVTQMGNDKSIKCEQNLGHDTMYWYKQDSKKFLKIMFSYNNKELIINETVPNRFSPKSPDKAHLNLHINSLELGDSAVYFCASSALGEAFFGQGTRLTVV.

This clonotype was observed a few times. J is TRBJ2-7 and V is TRBV6-6; 7 nucleotides align to TRBD1. The germline V gene encodes CDR1 MNHNY and CDR2 SVGAGI (reference sequence). The J segment lost 0 bases and the V segment lost 6 bases, leaving 8 bases of the junction unmatched. The CDR3 sequence is 15 residues long. CDR3 sequence reads: CASSRQGRHSYEQYF. The CDR3 DNA sequence: TGTGCCAGCAGCCGACAGGGCCGACACTCCTACGAGCAGTACTTC.

The chain employs TRBV19 and TRBJ2-7; possibly TRBD2 for D (6 bases). The CDR3 totals 14 residues. The germline V gene encodes CDR1 LNHDA and CDR2 SQIVND (reference sequence). Between the trimmed V and J ends, which lost 5 bases and 5 bases, there was a span of 16 bases. The CDR3 coding sequence is TGTGCCAGTAGTTCAGAACGGGGGTTCCACGAGCAGTACTTC. Translation: CASSSERGFHEQYF.

The chain combines TRBV6-5 with TRBJ2-7; D may be TRBD2 (5 bases). CDR1 and CDR2 (germline): MNHEY, SVGAGI. The CDR3 length is 12 residues. The V end lost 9 bases, the J end lost 7 bases, and 16 bases lay between the germline ends. The CDR3 spells CASRRASGEQYF. The CDR3 nucleotides are TGTGCCAGTAGACGGGCCTCGGGGGAGCAGTACTTC.

This clonotype was seen a handful of times. This chain connects TRBV19 to TRBJ2-4; TRBD2 might be the D (6 bases). V dropped 4 bases and J dropped 8 bases, with 12 bases sitting between them. The CDR3 is 13 amino acids. Germline CDR1 reads LNHDA; CDR2 reads SQIVND (reference sequence). The CDR3 loop is CASSRGREDIQYF. CDR3 coding DNA: TGTGCCAGTAGTAGGGGCAGGGAGGACATTCAGTACTTC.

As regards this clonotype: A far larger clone is off by one base, so a read error is likely. The gene calls are TRBV7-2 and TRBJ2-7, with D maybe TRBD1 (5 bases). V shed 5 bases and J shed 3 bases, with 11 bases lying between them. Germline CDR1 SGHTA, CDR2 FQGNSA. This CDR3 has 13 amino acids. CDR3 region: CASSVLQGYEQYF. CDR3 bases: TGTGCCAGCAGCGTCCTCCAGGGCTACGAGCAGTACTTC. The variable domain in full, with the rest retrieved from reference TRBV7-2 and TRBJ2-7, is GAGVSQSPSNKVTEKGKDVELRCDPISGHTALYWYRQSLGQGLEFLIYFQGNSAPDKSGLPSDRFSAERTGGSVSTLTIQRTQQEDSAVYLCASSVLQGYEQYFGPGTRLTVT.

The chain carries TRBV28 and TRBJ1-6; 7 bases map to TRBD1. J gave up 14 bases and V 4 bases, and 14 bases lay outside the gene matches. The CDR3 runs 15 residues. Germline lookup yields CDR1 MDHEN and CDR2 SYDVKM. Written as DNA, the CDR3 is TGTGCCAGCAGTTGGGGCCGACAGGGAAGTTTCACCCTCCACTTT. Translating it yields CASSWGRQGSFTLHF.

There are a few counts of this clonotype. The V gene is TRBV6-5, the J gene TRBJ1-1; 8 nucleotides match TRBD1. The CDR3 is 18 residues long. The germline V gene has CDR1 MNHEY and CDR2 SVGAGI. V lost 0 bases to trimming and J lost 3 bases; unmatched junction nucleotides: 12. Written as DNA, the CDR3 is TGTGCCAGCAGTTACTCGGGTCCAGGGGGCGCTTCGGACACTGAAGCTTTCTTT. Translation: CASSYSGPGGASDTEAFF.

In its sample, this clonotype was seen many times. The rearrangement joins TRBV6-5 to TRBJ2-3, with D possibly matching TRBD2 (6 bases). Germline V gene lookup returns CDR1 MNHEY and CDR2 SVGAGI. V lost 3 bases, J lost 1 base, and 11 bases lay in between. This CDR3 spans 15 amino acids. CDR3 loop: CASSYSPGGTDTQYF. DNA for the CDR3: TGTGCCAGCAGTTATTCGCCGGGGGGCACAGATACGCAGTATTTT.

This clonotype came up a few times. The V call is TRBV4-2, the J call TRBJ1-2; 10 positions agree with TRBD1. CDR3 length equals 15 residues. V shed 3 bases and J 8 bases; nucleotides not matched to a gene: 9. Germline lookup yields CDR1 LGHNA and CDR2 YNFKEQ. The CDR3 loop is CASSHPRTGGGGYTF. DNA for the CDR3: TGTGCCAGCAGCCACCCCCGGACAGGGGGTGGAGGCTACACCTTC.

V usage is TRBV5-5 and J usage is TRBJ2-7, with D perhaps TRBD1 (6 bases). Trimming stripped 0 bases from V and 2 bases from J, with 12 bases between. This CDR3 comprises 15 residues. Germline V gives CDR1 SGHKS, CDR2 YYEKEE (reference sequence). This chain's CDR3 is CASSLGPGTTYEQYF. The CDR3 DNA is TGTGCCAGCAGCTTGGGTCCCGGGACAACCTACGAGCAGTACTTC.

This chain's CDR3 is CASSIRSSGANVLTF. The CDR3 nucleotides are TGTGCCAGTAGTATTAGGAGCTCTGGGGCCAACGTCCTGACTTTC. This sequence joins TRBV19 and TRBJ2-6; D gene uncertain. Germline loops: CDR1 LNHDA, CDR2 SQIVND (reference sequence). V lost 3 bases and J lost 0, with 6 bases in between. The CDR3 is made up of 15 amino acids.

Worth noting for this clonotype: This likely comes from a read error, as the CDR3 has no conserved phenylalanine or tryptophan at its end. No DNA is shown, since the ends of the CDR3 on it are uncertain; the CDR3 is the one TCRdb lists. V usage is TRBV7-2 and J usage is TRBJ1-2. The CDR3 extends over 13 residues, inclusive of both ends. Looked up from germline, CDR1 is SGHTA and CDR2 is FQGNSA. The CDR3 spells CASSLAAGIGYPL.

The chain combines TRBV23-1 with TRBJ2-1; either TRBD1 or TRBD2 may supply D (6 bases each). TRBV23-1 is treated as an ORF (open reading frame) with a function not yet certain. CDR3 length: 17 residues. V lost 0 bases and J lost 4, with 16 bases in between. CDR3 loop: CASSQSTRGLPYNEQFF. CDR3 DNA sequence: TGCGCCAGCAGTCAATCGACCCGGGGGCTTCCTTACAATGAGCAGTTCTTC.

To note about this clonotype: The junction departs from the called germline gene at one end, perhaps through a read error. This chain connects TRBV20-1 to TRBJ1-5; unclear D gene. Germline lookup yields CDR1 DFQATT and CDR2 SNEGSKA (reference sequence). The CDR3 totals 15 residues. Written as DNA, the CDR3 is TGCAGTGCTAGAGAGCCGGCGGGAGGGAATCAGCACCAGCATTTT. It specifies CSAREPAGGNQHQHF.

The table lists this clonotype with many counts. The chain links TRBV7-2 to TRBJ2-7, with D perhaps TRBD2 (6 bases). The germline CDR1 and CDR2 sequences are SGHTA and FQGNSA. The ends were cut back, 2 bases at V and 2 bases at J, with 13 bases in the middle. The CDR3 runs to 15 residues. The CDR3 sequence is CASSLSPGVAYEQYF. In DNA form, the CDR3 reads TGTGCCAGCAGCTTAAGTCCGGGGGTGGCCTACGAGCAGTACTTC.

This clonotype was counted at least ten times. The chain is built from TRBV12-3 or TRBV12-4 and TRBJ1-1; possible D gene TRBD1, 5 bases. The CDR3 contains 14 residues. V gave up 5 bases and J gave up 0 bases, with 10 bases separating them. CDR3 DNA sequence: TGTGCCAGCAGTAAGGGGAGTATGAACACTGAAGCTTTCTTT. This sequence encodes CASSKGSMNTEAFF.

This clonotype was seen more than once but under ten times. V is TRBV4-1 and J is TRBJ2-7; 8 nucleotides match TRBD2. The CDR3 is 16 amino acids. V was pared by 1 base and J by 6 bases, with 11 bases of the junction left unmatched. Germline V gene data show CDR1 as MGHRA and CDR2 as YSYEKL. The CDR3 DNA reads as TGCGCCAGCAGCCAAGTTGCCGGTTCCCGGGGGGGCGAGCAGTACTTC. Translated, it gives CASSQVAGSRGGEQYF.

This clonotype was seen more than once but under ten times. V gene TRBV12-3 or TRBV12-4 combines with J gene TRBJ1-5; D ambiguous. V was clipped by 3 bases and J by 3 bases, with 6 bases between them. The CDR3 covers 13 residues. In nucleotides, the CDR3 is TGTGCCAGCAGTTTTCGACCCAATCAGCCCCAGCATTTT. Translating it yields CASSFRPNQPQHF.

This clonotype was seen once. The chain links TRBV20-1 to TRBJ2-3, with 11 bases identical to TRBD1. The V and J ends lost 5 bases and 3 bases, in that order; junction bases with no gene match: 7. The germline CDR1 and CDR2 sequences are DFQATT and SNEGSKA (reference sequence). The CDR3 is 15 residues long. CDR3 sequence reads: CSAPPGQGATDTQYF. Here the CDR3 DNA reads TGCAGTGCTCCGCCCGGACAGGGGGCAACAGATACGCAGTATTTT.

This clonotype came up a few times. This sequence joins TRBV7-9 and TRBJ2-5, with D perhaps matching TRBD1 or TRBD2 (5 bases each). The V end lost 5 bases, the J end lost 4 bases, and 17 bases lay between the germline ends. Germline V gene data show CDR1 as SEHNR and CDR2 as FQNEAQ (reference sequence). This CDR3 comprises 15 residues. CDR3 in amino acids: CASSNRDPGGETQYF. CDR3 nucleotides: TGTGCCAGCAGCAACCGGGACCCTGGCGGAGAGACCCAGTACTTC.

This clonotype was counted ten times or more. V and J are TRBV4-3 and TRBJ1-6; D may be TRBD1 (5 bases). V lost 4 bases and J lost 8, with 18 bases in between. The germline CDR1 and CDR2 sequences are LGHNA and YSLEER. This CDR3 is 16 amino acids long. The CDR3 spells CASSRDLTVTYSPLHF. The CDR3 DNA sequence: TGCGCCAGCAGCCGAGACCTGACAGTTACCTATTCACCCCTCCACTTT.

The chain carries TRBV5-5 and TRBJ2-2, with 8 bases matching TRBD1. V lost 2 bases and J lost 0; bases outside the gene matches: 3. Germline values: CDR1 SGHKS, CDR2 YYEKEE (reference sequence). The length of the CDR3 is 16 residues. In DNA form, the CDR3 reads TGTGCCAGCAGCTTCGGACAGGGAACGAACACCGGGGAGCTGTTTTTT. Amino acids: CASSFGQGTNTGELFF.